Described below is a single T cell receptor beta chain sequence and its context. Authors' data handling: Nucleated cell counts were estimated from reference gene primer amplification. Profiling relied on immunoSEQ multiplex PCR, and the TCRdb table lists in-frame clones only, not all of them. V and J calls and clone size are as listed in that table; D and trimming were resolved from the DNA. Of roughly 76,000 clones in the sample, approximately 80% were seen once. The sample originates from a study of blood T cell repertoires in COVID-19. Looking at the study overall: Donors in the United States, Italy and Spain gave samples during acute or convalescent COVID-19.

V lost 7 bases and J 1 base, leaving 10 bases between the germline ends. Germline-derived CDR1 and CDR2 are GTSNPN and SVGIG (reference sequence). The CDR3 spans 12 residues. Sequencing was carried out using peripheral blood. The clonotype was recovered from a woman in her seventies with acute or convalescent COVID-19. The rearrangement uses TRBV30 and TRBJ1-1; tentatively, D is TRBD1 (5 bases). The CDR3 loop reads CAFSGQNTEAFF. DNA of the CDR3: TGTGCCTTCTCAGGACAGAACACTGAAGCTTTCTTT.